A selection of T cell receptor beta chains follows, all from one sample in a study of shared clonotypes between healthy human individuals. Only in-frame clones appear in the TCRdb table, and some are missing; sequencing was by immunoSEQ multiplex PCR. The sample has 2 million to 2.5 million clones; 85% to 95% are singletons. The sample consisted of naive CD4+ T cells from PBMCs. The receptors stem from a man younger than 35 in good health. Some clones in this sample may be carry-over from other donors' samples. The CDR3 runs from the conserved cysteine through the conserved F or W. Fields, in order: D gene, J gene, V gene, clone size, CDR3 protein, CDR3 DNA. D genes are given only for firm matches. The size entry is marked missing in some rows and otherwise reads once, few, many or a size class.

. TRBJ1-4 TRBV2 . CASSDSRGRTNEKLFF TGTGCCAGCAGTGACTCCAGAGGCAGGACCAATGAAAAACTGTTTTTT
. TRBJ1-1 TRBV30 . CAWGQFDTEAFF TGTGCCTGGGGACAGTTCGACACTGAAGCTTTCTTT
. TRBJ2-3 TRBV30 . CAWSVRGGSTDTQYF TGTGCCTGGAGTGTACGAGGCGGAAGCACAGATACGCAGTATTTT
. TRBJ2-2 TRBV28 . CASSGSRRWTGELFF TGTGCCAGCAGCGGCAGTCGGCGGTGGACCGGGGAGCTGTTTTTT
. TRBJ1-1 TRBV5-4 . CASSLPGPNTEAFF TGTGCCAGCAGCTTGCCAGGGCCGAACACTGAAGCTTTCTTT
TRBD2 TRBJ2-5 TRBV5-4 . CASSSQAGGRETQYF TGTGCCAGCAGCTCACAAGCGGGAGGGAGAGAGACCCAGTACTTC
. TRBJ2-6 TRBV5-1 . CASSPVTDSGANVLTF TGCGCCAGCAGCCCAGTGACAGACTCTGGGGCCAACGTCCTGACTTTC
. TRBJ2-2 TRBV6-5 . CASSYRGGELFF TGTGCCAGCAGTTATAGGGGCGGGGAGCTGTTTTTT
TRBD1 TRBJ2-2 TRBV6-6 . CASTDWGQGLAGELFF TGTGCCAGCACCGACTGGGGACAGGGGTTGGCCGGGGAGCTGTTTTTT
. TRBJ1-2 TRBV28 . CATLKRINYGYTF TGTGCCACCTTAAAGCGAATCAACTATGGCTACACCTTC
TRBD1 TRBJ1-5 TRBV5-6 . CASSLWAGGLSNQPQHF TGTGCCAGCAGCTTGTGGGCAGGGGGCCTCAGCAATCAGCCCCAGCATTTT
. TRBJ1-2 TRBV9 . CAGGDRRGSYGYTF TGTGCCGGGGGAGATAGGAGGGGTAGCTATGGCTACACCTTC
TRBD1 TRBJ1-1 TRBV29-1 . CSVIGTALGAFF TGCAGCGTCATCGGGACAGCACTGGGGGCTTTCTTT
. TRBJ2-3 TRBV19 . CASTPTARRRTDTQYF TGTGCCAGTACTCCCACCGCGCGGCGACGCACAGATACGCAGTATTTT
TRBD1 TRBJ2-3 TRBV5-8 . CASSQGQLDTDTQYF TGTGCCAGCAGCCAGGGACAGTTGGACACAGATACGCAGTATTTT
. TRBJ1-1 TRBV9 . CASSREPIMNTEAFF TGTGCCAGCAGTCGGGAGCCAATTATGAACACTGAAGCTTTCTTT
. TRBJ2-3 TRBV4-2 . CASSQDWITWGTQYF TGTGCCAGCAGCCAAGATTGGATAACTTGGGGAACGCAGTATTTT
. TRBJ2-3 TRBV29-1 once CSVVGSQFVNTQYF TGCAGCGTTGTAGGTAGTCAGTTTGTGAATACGCAGTATTTT
TRBD1 TRBJ1-2 TRBV27 few CASSLQGAGGYTF TGTGCCAGCAGTTTGCAGGGGGCGGGAGGCTACACCTTC
. TRBJ1-2 TRBV15 . CATMGSGVYTF TGTGCCACCATGGGTTCCGGGGTGTACACCTTC
. TRBJ1-5 TRBV6-1 . CASRRFDSNQPQHF TGTGCCAGCAGACGATTTGATAGCAATCAGCCCCAGCATTTT
. TRBJ2-7 TRBV18 . CASSFNSYEQYF TGTGCCAGCTCATTTAACTCCTACGAGCAGTACTTC
TRBD1 TRBJ1-1 TRBV7-3 . CASSLWGQGETEAFF TGTGCCAGCAGCCTTTGGGGACAGGGTGAGACTGAAGCTTTCTTT
TRBD2 TRBJ2-5 TRBV7-9 . CASSPREGRETQYF TGTGCCAGCAGCCCCCGGGAGGGGAGGGAGACCCAGTACTTC
TRBD1 TRBJ2-5 TRBV5-4 . CASSLRDRAGTQYF TGTGCCAGCAGCTTAAGGGACAGGGCCGGGACCCAGTACTTC
. TRBJ2-4 TRBV27 once CASSRLQGVAKNIQYF TGTGCCAGCAGCCGTCTCCAGGGAGTAGCCAAAAACATTCAGTACTTC
. TRBJ2-3 TRBV19 . CASSPRGTDTQYF TGTGCCAGTAGTCCCCGGGGCACAGATACGCAGTATTTT
. TRBJ2-5 TRBV5-1 . CASSVEFMTEFQETQYF TGCGCCAGCAGCGTGGAATTTATGACGGAATTTCAAGAGACCCAGTACTTC
TRBD1 TRBJ1-4 TRBV5-8 . CASSLELTTGSRTFF TGTGCCAGCAGCTTAGAGCTCACGACAGGGAGCAGGACCTTTTTT
. TRBJ1-2 TRBV25-1 . CASSESGQPSAYGYTF TGTGCCAGCAGTGAATCCGGACAGCCGTCCGCCTATGGCTACACCTTC
. TRBJ1-1 TRBV7-2 once CASNLGGNTEAFF TGTGCCAGTAACTTGGGAGGCAACACTGAAGCTTTCTTT
. TRBJ1-1 TRBV5-6 once CASSSIDSRGAFF TGTGCCAGCAGCTCAATAGACAGCCGAGGGGCTTTCTTT
. TRBJ2-7 TRBV7-2 once CASSRHAEGNSYEQYF TGTGCCAGCAGCCGACACGCGGAGGGGAACTCCTACGAGCAGTACTTC
. TRBJ2-5 TRBV7-3 once CASSLRRQETQYF TGTGCCAGCAGCTTACGCAGACAAGAGACCCAGTACTTC
. TRBJ1-2 TRBV7-8 . CASSSRRGFEDGYTF TGTGCCAGCAGCTCACGGAGAGGTTTCGAGGATGGCTACACCTTC
TRBD2 TRBJ2-5 TRBV11-2 . CASSRIAGGETQYF TGTGCCAGCAGCCGAATAGCGGGAGGCGAGACCCAGTACTTC
. TRBJ1-5 TRBV6-5 few CASRKRDSPQHF TGTGCCAGCAGGAAAAGGGACTCACCCCAGCATTTT
. TRBJ1-5 TRBV21-1 . CAREKPPGIGSNQPQHF TGTGCCAGAGAGAAGCCCCCAGGGATTGGGAGCAATCAGCCCCAGCATTTT
. TRBJ1-1 TRBV4-1 . CASSQHRRTEAFF TGCGCCAGCAGCCAGCACCGGCGGACTGAAGCTTTCTTT
. TRBJ1-2 TRBV11-2 . CASRPGWGHVLYGYTF TGTGCCAGCAGACCCGGCTGGGGACACGTCTTATATGGCTACACCTTC
TRBD2 TRBJ2-1 TRBV5-1 . CASSLELAGEGEQFF TGCGCCAGCAGCTTAGAGTTAGCGGGAGAAGGTGAGCAGTTCTTC
. TRBJ1-2 TRBV6-5 . CASGYRSNYGYTF TGTGCCAGCGGATACAGGTCAAACTATGGCTACACCTTT
. TRBJ2-3 TRBV5-1 . CASSLTGSFSTDTQYF TGCGCCAGCAGCTTGACAGGTTCCTTTAGCACAGATACGCAGTATTTT
. TRBJ2-2 TRBV5-1 . CASSLVGLRTGELFF TGCGCCAGCAGCTTGGTCGGACTAAGGACCGGGGAGCTGTTTTTT
. TRBJ2-5 TRBV5-1 . CASRPGQPQETQYF TGCGCCAGCAGACCAGGACAGCCCCAAGAGACCCAGTACTTC
. TRBJ1-5 TRBV28 . CASSFYSANSNQPQHF TGTGCCAGCAGTTTTTATTCGGCTAATAGCAATCAGCCCCAGCATTTT
. TRBJ2-1 TRBV28 . CASSLPYTNEQFF TGTGCCAGCAGTTTACCCTACACCAATGAGCAGTTCTTC
TRBD1 TRBJ2-3 TRBV6-6 . CASREPGQSSTDTQYF TGTGCCAGCAGGGAACCGGGACAGTCATCCACAGATACGCAGTATTTT
. TRBJ2-7 TRBV6-5 . CASSYSDGYYEQYF TGTGCCAGCAGTTACTCTGACGGATACTACGAGCAGTACTTC
TRBD1 TRBJ2-2 TRBV11-2 . CASSLGLGGQGQLFF TGTGCCAGCAGCTTAGGCCTTGGGGGACAGGGCCAGCTGTTTTTT
TRBD1 TRBJ2-1 TRBV29-1 . CSARDRGTYNEQFF TGCAGCGCCCGGGACAGGGGGACCTACAATGAGCAGTTCTTC
. TRBJ2-7 TRBV10-3 . CAANGGSQSYEQYF TGTGCCGCTAATGGCGGGTCTCAGTCCTACGAGCAGTACTTC
TRBD1 TRBJ1-1 TRBV7-9 . CASSNRGYTEAFF TGTGCCAGCAGCAACAGGGGATACACTGAAGCTTTCTTT
. TRBJ1-3 TRBV11-1 . CASSSGRISGNTIYF TGTGCCAGCAGCTCGGGACGGATCTCTGGAAACACCATATATTTT
. TRBJ1-1 TRBV28 . CASSLWGGEKAFF TGTGCCAGCAGTTTATGGGGGGGCGAGAAAGCTTTCTTT
TRBD1 TRBJ1-2 TRBV10-2 once CASSSWTGEGEPYGYTF TGCGCCAGCAGTTCCTGGACAGGGGAAGGGGAGCCATATGGCTACACCTTC
. TRBJ1-5 TRBV18 . CASSPGPLRSTSNQPQHF TGTGCCAGCTCACCAGGGCCCCTCCGAAGTACTAGCAATCAGCCCCAGCATTTT
. TRBJ2-2 TRBV28 . CASSHGRFTGELFF TGTGCCAGCAGCCACGGACGGTTCACCGGGGAGCTGTTTTTT
. TRBJ2-7 TRBV5-5 . CASSFGQGNYEQYF TGTGCCAGCAGCTTCGGCCAGGGCAACTACGAGCAGTACTTC
TRBD1 TRBJ2-5 TRBV27 once CASTRGQGKGETQYF TGTGCCAGCACCCGGGGACAGGGGAAGGGAGAGACCCAGTACTTC